This T cell receptor (beta chain) came from a study of cytomegalovirus exposure and HLA in healthy donors. Primers: 60 Vbeta forward and 13 Jbeta reverse. TCRdb keeps only in-frame clones here, not all; method: immunoSEQ multiplex PCR. This sample has roughly 170,000 clones, with roughly 80% found just once. V was trimmed by 2 bases and J by 2 bases, leaving 7 bases between them. Germline V gene lookup returns CDR1 MNHEY and CDR2 SVGAGI. The CDR3 consists of 13 residues. The chain links TRBV6-5 to TRBJ2-7, with D tentatively TRBD1 (6 bases). The TCR comes from a woman between 18 and 29 years old in good health and CMV-seronegative. Specimen: PBMCs. This CDR3 is CASSYRTAYEQYF. CDR3 coding DNA: TGTGCCAGCAGTTACCGGACAGCCTACGAGCAGTACTTC.